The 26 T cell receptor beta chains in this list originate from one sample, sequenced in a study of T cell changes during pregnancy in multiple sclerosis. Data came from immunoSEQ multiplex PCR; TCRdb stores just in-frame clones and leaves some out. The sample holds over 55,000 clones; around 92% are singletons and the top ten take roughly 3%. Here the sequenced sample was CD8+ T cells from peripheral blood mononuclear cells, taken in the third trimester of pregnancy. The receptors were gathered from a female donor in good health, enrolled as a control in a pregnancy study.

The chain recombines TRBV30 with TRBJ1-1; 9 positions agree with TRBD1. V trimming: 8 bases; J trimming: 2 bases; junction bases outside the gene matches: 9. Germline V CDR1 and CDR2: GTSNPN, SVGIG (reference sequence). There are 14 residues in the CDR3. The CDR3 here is CASYPGQGNTEAFF. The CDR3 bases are TGTGCCAGTTACCCGGGACAGGGAAACACTGAAGCTTTCTTT. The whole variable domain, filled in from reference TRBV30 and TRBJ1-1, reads SQTIHQWPATLVQPVGSPLSLECTVEGTSNPNLYWYRQAAGRGLQLLFYSVGIGQISSEVPQNLSASRPQDRQFILSSKKLLLSDSGFYLCASYPGQGNTEAFFGQGTRLTVV.

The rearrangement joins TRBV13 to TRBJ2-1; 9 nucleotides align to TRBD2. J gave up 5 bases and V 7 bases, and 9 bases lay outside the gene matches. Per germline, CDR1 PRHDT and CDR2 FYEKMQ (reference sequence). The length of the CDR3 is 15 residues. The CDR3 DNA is TGTGCCAGCAACCAACAGCGGGGGGCGGACAATGAGCAGTTCTTC. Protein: CASNQQRGADNEQFF.

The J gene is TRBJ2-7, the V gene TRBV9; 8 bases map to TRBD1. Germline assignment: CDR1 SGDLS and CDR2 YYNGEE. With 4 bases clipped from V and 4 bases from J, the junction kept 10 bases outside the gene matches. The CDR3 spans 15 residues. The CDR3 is CASSPPGQAPYEQYF. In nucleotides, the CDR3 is TGTGCCAGCAGCCCCCCGGGACAGGCTCCTTACGAGCAGTACTTC. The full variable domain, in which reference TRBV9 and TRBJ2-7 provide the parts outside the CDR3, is DSGVTQTPKHLITATGQRVTLRCSPRSGDLSVYWYQQSLDQGLQFLIQYYNGEERAKGNILERFSAQQFPDLHSELNLSSLELGDSALYFCASSPPGQAPYEQYFGPGTRLTVT.

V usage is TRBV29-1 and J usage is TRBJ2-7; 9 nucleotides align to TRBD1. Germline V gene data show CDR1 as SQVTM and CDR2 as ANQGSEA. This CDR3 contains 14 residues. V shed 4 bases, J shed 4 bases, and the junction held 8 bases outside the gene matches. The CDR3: CSVGAAQGAYEQYF. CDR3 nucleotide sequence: TGCAGCGTTGGGGCCGCACAGGGGGCATACGAGCAGTACTTC.

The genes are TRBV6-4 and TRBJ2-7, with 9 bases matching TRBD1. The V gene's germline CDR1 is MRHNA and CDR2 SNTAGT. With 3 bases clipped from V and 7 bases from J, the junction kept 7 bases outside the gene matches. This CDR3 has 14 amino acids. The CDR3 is CASSDTGGRGEQYF. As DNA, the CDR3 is TGTGCCAGCAGTGATACAGGGGGCCGGGGGGAGCAGTACTTC.

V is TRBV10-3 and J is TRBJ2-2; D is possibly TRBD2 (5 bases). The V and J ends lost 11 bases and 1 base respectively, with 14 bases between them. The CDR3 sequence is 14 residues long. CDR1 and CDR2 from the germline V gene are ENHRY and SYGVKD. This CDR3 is CASADGLNTGELFF. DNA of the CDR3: TGTGCCTCAGCGGACGGACTGAACACCGGGGAGCTGTTTTTT.

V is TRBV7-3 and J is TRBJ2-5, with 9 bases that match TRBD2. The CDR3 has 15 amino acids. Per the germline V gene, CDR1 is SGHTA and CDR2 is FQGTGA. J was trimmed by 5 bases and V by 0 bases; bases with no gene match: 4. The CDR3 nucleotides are TGTGCCAGCAGCTTAACTAGCGGGGGTGGGGAGACCCAGTACTTC. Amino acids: CASSLTSGGGETQYF.

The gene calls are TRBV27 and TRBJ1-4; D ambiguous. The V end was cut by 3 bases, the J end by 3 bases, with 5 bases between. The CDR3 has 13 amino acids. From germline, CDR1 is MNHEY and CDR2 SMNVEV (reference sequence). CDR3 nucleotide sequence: TGTGCCAGCAGTTTCTTCCCTAATGAAAAACTGTTTTTT. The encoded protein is CASSFFPNEKLFF.

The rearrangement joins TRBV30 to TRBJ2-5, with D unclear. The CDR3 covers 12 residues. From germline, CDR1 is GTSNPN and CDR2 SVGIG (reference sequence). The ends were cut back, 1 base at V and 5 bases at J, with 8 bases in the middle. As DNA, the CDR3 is TGTGCCTGGAGTGAGTTCGAGGAGACCCAGTACTTC. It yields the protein CAWSEFEETQYF.

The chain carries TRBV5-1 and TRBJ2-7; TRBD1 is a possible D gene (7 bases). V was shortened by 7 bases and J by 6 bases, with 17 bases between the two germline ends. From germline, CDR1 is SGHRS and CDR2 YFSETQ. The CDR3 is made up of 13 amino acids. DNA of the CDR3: TGCGCCAGCCAAAGGCAGGGGGGCTCCGAGCAGTACTTC. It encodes CASQRQGGSEQYF.

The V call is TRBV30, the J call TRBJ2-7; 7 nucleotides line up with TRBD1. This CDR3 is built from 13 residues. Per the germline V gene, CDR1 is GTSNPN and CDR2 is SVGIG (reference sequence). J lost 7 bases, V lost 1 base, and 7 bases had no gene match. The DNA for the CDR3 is TGTGCCTGGAGTGGAACAGGGGTGGGAGAGCAGTACTTC. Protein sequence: CAWSGTGVGEQYF.

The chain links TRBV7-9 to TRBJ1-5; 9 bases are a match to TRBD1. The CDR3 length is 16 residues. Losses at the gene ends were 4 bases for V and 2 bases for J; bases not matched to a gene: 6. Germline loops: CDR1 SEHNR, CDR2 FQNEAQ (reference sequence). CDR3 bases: TGTGCCAGCAGCTCCCCCACAGGGGGCGGCAATCAGCCCCAGCATTTT. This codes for CASSSPTGGGNQPQHF.

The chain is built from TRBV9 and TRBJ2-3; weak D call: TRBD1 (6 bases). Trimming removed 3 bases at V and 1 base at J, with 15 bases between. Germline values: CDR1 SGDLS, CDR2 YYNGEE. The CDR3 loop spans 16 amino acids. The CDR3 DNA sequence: TGTGCCAGCAGCGGACTGCAGGGGACCGGCACAGATACGCAGTATTTT. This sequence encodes CASSGLQGTGTDTQYF.

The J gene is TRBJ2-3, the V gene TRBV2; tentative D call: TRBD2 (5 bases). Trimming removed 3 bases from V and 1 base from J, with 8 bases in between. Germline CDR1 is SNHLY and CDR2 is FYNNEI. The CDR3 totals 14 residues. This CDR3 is CASSDEGGTDTQYF. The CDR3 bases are TGTGCCAGCAGTGATGAGGGAGGCACAGATACGCAGTATTTT.

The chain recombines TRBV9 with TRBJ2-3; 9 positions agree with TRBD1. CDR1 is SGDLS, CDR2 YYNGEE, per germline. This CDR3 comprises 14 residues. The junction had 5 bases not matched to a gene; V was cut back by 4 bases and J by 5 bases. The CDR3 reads CASSSRDREDTQYF. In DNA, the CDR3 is TGTGCCAGCAGCTCACGGGACAGGGAAGATACGCAGTATTTT.

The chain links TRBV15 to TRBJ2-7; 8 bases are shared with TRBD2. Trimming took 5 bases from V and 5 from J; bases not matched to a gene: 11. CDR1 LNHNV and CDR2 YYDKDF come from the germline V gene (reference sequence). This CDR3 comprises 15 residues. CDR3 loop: CATSQFALAVNEQYF. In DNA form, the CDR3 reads TGTGCCACCAGCCAGTTTGCACTAGCGGTAAACGAGCAGTACTTC.

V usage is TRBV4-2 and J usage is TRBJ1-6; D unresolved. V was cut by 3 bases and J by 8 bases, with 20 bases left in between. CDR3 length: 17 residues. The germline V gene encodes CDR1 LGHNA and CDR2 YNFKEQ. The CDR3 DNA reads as TGTGCCAGCAGCCACCCCCTCAGCGGCAGGCCCTATTCACCCCTCCACTTT. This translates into CASSHPLSGRPYSPLHF.

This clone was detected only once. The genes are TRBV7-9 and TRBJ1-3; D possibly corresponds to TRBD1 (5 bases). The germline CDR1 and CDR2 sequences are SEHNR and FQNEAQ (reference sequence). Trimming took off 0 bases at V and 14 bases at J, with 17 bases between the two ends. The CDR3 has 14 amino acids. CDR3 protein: CASSLAETVTVLYF. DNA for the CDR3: TGTGCCAGCAGCTTAGCGGAGACAGTCACCGTTCTATATTTT.

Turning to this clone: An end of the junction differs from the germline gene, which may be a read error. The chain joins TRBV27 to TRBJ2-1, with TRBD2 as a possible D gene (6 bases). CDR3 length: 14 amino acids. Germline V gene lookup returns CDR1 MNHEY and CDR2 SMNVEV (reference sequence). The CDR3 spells CASSSFSSVEAAVF. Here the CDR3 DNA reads TGTGCCAGCAGTTCTTTTTCTAGCGTAGAGGCCGCGGTCTTC.

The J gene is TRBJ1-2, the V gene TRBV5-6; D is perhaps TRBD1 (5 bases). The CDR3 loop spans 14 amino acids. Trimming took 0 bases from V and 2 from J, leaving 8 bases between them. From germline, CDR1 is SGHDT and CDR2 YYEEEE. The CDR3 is CASSLEGVNYGYTF. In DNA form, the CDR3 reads TGTGCCAGCAGCTTGGAAGGGGTAAACTATGGCTACACCTTC. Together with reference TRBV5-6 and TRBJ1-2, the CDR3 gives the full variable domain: DAGVTQSPTHLIKTRGQQVTLRCSPKSGHDTVSWYQQALGQGPQFIFQYYEEEERQRGNFPDRFSGHQFPNYSSELNVNALLLGDSALYLCASSLEGVNYGYTFGSGTRLTVV.

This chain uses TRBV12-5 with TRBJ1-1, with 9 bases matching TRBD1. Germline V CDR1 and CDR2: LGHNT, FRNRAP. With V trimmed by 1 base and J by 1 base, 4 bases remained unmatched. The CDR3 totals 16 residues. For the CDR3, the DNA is TGTGCTAGTGGTTTGGGGCTGGGACAGGGGAACACTGAAGCTTTCTTT. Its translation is CASGLGLGQGNTEAFF.

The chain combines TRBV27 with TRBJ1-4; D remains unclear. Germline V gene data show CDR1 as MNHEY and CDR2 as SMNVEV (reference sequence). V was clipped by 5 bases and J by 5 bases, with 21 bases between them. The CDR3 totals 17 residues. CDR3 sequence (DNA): TGTGCCAGCAGTCCCCTAGGCCTCGACTCAGCGAATGAAAAACTGTTTTTT. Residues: CASSPLGLDSANEKLFF.

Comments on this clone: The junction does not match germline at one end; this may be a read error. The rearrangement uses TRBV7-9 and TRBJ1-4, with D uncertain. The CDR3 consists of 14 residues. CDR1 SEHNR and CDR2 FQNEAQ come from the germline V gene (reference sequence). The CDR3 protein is CASSLRPPLTTDRF. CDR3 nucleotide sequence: TGTGCCAGCAGCTTAAGACCACCCCTGACTACTGATCGATTT.

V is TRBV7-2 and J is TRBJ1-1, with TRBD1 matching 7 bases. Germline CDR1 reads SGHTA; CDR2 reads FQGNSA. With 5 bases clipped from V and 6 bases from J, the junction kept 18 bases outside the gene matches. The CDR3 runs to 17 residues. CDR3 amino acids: CASSPEGALSQDAEAFF. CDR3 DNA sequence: TGTGCCAGCAGCCCTGAGGGGGCCCTTTCTCAAGACGCTGAAGCTTTCTTT.

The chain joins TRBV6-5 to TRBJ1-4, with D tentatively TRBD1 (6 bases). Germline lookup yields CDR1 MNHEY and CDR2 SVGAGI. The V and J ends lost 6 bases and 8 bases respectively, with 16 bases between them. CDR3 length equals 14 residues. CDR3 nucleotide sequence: TGTGCCAGCAGACCCGGACAGCTTCGGGAAAAACTGTTTTTT. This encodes CASRPGQLREKLFF.

CDR3 nucleotide sequence: TGTGCCAGTAGGCGGGGTCGTATCAATGAGCAGTTCTTC. Translation: CASRRGRINEQFF. This chain uses TRBV19 with TRBJ2-1, with D tentatively TRBD2 (6 bases). The CDR3 has 13 residues. V gave up 6 bases and J gave up 6 bases, with 12 bases separating them. Germline-derived CDR1 and CDR2 are LNHDA and SQIVND (reference sequence). The full variable domain, completed using reference TRBV19 and TRBJ2-1, is DGGITQSPKYLFRKEGQNVTLSCEQNLNHDAMYWYRQDPGQGLRLIYYSQIVNDFQKGDIAEGYSVSREKKESFPLTVTSAQKNPTAFYLCASRRGRINEQFFGPGTRLTVL.